This T cell receptor (beta chain) was retrieved from a study of human T cells and chemical hapten exposure. This clonotype was seen a few times. TCRdb fed the RACE reads into MiXCR, producing one record per CDR3 protein. The table records about 80,000 distinct CDR3 sequences, roughly 15% of them present only once. Time point of the sample: pre-sensitization, week 0. As to treatment: therapeutic diphenylcyclopropenone sensitization with weekly scalp DPC. Trimming pared 2 bases from V and 1 base from J, leaving 5 bases between. CDR3 length equals 13 residues. The sequencing used whole blood, collected in connection with sensitization to the hapten diphenylcyclopropenone (DPC). The chain is built from TRBV12-3 or TRBV12-4 and TRBJ1-2; the D is unclear. The source of this sequence is a woman aged 45-65 years with alopecia areata. Some clones in this sample may be carry-over from other donors' samples. The CDR3 reads CASSLSNNYGYTF. The CDR3 nucleotides are TGTGCCAGCAGTTTATCGAATAACTATGGCTACACCTTC.